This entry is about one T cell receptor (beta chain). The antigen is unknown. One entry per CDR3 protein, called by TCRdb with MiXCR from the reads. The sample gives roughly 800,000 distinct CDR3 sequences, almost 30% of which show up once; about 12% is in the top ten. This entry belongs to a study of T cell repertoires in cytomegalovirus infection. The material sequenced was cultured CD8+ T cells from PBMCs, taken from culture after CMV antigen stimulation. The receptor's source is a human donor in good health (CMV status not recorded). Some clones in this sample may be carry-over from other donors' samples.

The CDR3 is CASSRPGSSLARRQFF. CDR3 DNA: TGTGCCAGCAGCCGACCGGGCTCCTCCCTTGCTAGGCGGCAGTTCTTC. The gene calls are TRBV7-6 and TRBJ2-1; D uncertain. The V and J ends lost 5 bases and 12 bases respectively, with 26 bases between them. This CDR3 region has 16 residues. Looked up from germline, CDR1 is SGHVS and CDR2 is FNYEAQ.